The clone carrying this T cell receptor (beta chain) was found once. Germline is not matched at one junction end, which may reflect a read error. These data originate in a study of regulatory T cells in long-lasting Graves disease. Whole-study context: Duration of antithyroid drug therapy among newly diagnosed Graves' patients was under 3 months.

For TCR beta, libraries came from iRepertoire HTBI primers and Arm-PCR of CDR3 regions. TCRdb re-called the multiplex PCR reads with MiXCR, one entry per CDR3 protein. The table shows hundreds of thousands of distinct CDR3 sequences, with about 16% occurring only once. Looked up from germline, CDR1 is SEHNR and CDR2 is FQNEAQ (reference sequence). There are 13 residues in the CDR3. Indicated time point: newly diagnosed GD, antithyroid drugs for less than 3 months. The TCR library used RNA extracted from PBMCs. These data were also filed under a second study, of T cells in Graves' hyperthyroidism and ophthalmopathy.

The chain has TRBV7-9 and TRBJ2-1; a possible D gene is TRBD2 (6 bases). The sample in question was peripheral blood mononuclear cells (PBMCs), obtained at new diagnosis, from a patient treated with antithyroid drugs. This TCR was sampled from a woman aged 35-65 years with Graves disease. CDR3 sequence (DNA): TGTGCCTGCAGACGGGGGATCAACAATGAGCAGTTCTTC. It codes for CACRRGINNEQFF.